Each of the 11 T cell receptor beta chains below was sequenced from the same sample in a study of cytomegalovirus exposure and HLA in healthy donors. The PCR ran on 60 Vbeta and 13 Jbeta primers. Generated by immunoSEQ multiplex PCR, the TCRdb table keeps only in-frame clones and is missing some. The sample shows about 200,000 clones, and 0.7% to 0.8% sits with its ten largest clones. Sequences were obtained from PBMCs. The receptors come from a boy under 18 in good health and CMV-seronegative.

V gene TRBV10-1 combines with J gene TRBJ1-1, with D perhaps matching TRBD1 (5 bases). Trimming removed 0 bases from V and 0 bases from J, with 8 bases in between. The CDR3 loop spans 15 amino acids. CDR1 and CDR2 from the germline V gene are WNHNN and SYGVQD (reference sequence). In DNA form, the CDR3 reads TGCGCCAGCAGTGAGTCAGGGGTCATGAACACTGAAGCTTTCTTT. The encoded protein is CASSESGVMNTEAFF.

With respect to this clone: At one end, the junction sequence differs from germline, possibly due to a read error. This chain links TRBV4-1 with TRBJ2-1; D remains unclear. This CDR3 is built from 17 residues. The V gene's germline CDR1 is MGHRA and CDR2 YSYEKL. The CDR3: CASSLFSDTSSYSEQFF. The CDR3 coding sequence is TGCGCCAGCAGCCTCTTCTCCGACACGAGCTCCTACAGTGAGCAGTTCTTC.

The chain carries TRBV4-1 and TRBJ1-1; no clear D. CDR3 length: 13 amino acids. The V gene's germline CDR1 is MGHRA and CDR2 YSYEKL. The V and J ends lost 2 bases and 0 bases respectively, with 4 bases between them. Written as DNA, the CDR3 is TGCGCCAGCAGCCAATATCTGAACACTGAAGCTTTCTTT. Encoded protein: CASSQYLNTEAFF.

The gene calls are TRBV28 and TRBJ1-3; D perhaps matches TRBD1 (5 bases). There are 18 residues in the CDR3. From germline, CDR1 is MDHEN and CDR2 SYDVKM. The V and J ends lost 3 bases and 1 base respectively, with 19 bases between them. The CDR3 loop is CASSFLQGPASSGNTIYF. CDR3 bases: TGTGCCAGCAGTTTTCTTCAGGGCCCAGCGTCTTCTGGAAACACCATATATTTT.

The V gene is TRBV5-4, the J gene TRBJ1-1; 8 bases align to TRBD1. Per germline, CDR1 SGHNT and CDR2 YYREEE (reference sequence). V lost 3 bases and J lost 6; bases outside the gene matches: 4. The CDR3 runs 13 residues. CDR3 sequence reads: CASSSTGAPEAFF. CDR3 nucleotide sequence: TGTGCCAGCAGCTCGACAGGGGCGCCTGAAGCTTTCTTT. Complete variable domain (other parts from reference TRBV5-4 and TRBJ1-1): ETGVTQSPTHLIKTRGQQVTLRCSSQSGHNTVSWYQQALGQGPQFIFQYYREEENGRGNFPPRFSGLQFPNYSSELNVNALELDDSALYLCASSSTGAPEAFFGQGTRLTVV.

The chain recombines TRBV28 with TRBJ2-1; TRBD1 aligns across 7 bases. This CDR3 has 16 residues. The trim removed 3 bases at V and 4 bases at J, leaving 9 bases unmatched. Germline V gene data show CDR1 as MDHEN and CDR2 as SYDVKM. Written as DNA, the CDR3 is TGTGCCAGCAGTTTTATTGGGACAGAAGATTACAATGAGCAGTTCTTC. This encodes CASSFIGTEDYNEQFF.

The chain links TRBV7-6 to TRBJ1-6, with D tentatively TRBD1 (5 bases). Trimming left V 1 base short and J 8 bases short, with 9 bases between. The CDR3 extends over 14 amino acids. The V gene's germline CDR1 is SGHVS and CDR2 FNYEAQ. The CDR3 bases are TGTGCCAGCAGCTTAGTCGGGGGTCATTCACCCCTCCACTTT. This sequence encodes CASSLVGGHSPLHF.

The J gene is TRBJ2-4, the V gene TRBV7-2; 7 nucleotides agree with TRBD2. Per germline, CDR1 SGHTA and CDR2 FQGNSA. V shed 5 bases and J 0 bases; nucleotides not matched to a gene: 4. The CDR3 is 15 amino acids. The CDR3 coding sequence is TGTGCCAGCAGCCTCAGCGGGATAGCCAAAAACATTCAGTACTTC. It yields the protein CASSLSGIAKNIQYF.

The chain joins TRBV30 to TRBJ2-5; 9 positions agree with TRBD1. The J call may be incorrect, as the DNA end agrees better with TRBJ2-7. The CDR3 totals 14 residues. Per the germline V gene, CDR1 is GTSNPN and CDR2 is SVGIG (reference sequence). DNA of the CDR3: TGTGCCTGGACCTCCGGGACAGGGATCTACGAGCAGTACTTC. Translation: CAWTSGTGIYEQYF.

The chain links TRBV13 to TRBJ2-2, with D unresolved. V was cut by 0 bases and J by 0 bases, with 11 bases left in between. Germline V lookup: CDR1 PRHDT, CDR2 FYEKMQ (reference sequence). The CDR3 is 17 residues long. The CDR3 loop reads CASSLGLIATNTGELFF. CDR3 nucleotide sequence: TGTGCCAGCAGCTTAGGCCTAATTGCAACGAACACCGGGGAGCTGTTTTTT.

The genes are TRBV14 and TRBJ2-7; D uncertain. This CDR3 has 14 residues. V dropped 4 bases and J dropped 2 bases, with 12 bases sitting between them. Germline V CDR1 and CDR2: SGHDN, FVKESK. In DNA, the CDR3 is TGTGCCAGCAGCCCCGAACGCAGGACCTACGAGCAGTACTTC. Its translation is CASSPERRTYEQYF.